Listed here is a single T cell receptor beta chain. Its antigen specificity is not known. No base quality values were provided; no much bigger clone lies one nucleotide off. Using the deep immunoSEQ assay, multiplex PCR amplified TCR CDR3 regions from genomic DNA. Genomic DNA extracted from each cell subset was distributed evenly over all wells of several immunoSEQ 96-well plates, and each plate served as one replicate. For sorted subsets, approximately 190 ng of genomic DNA, equivalent to 30,000 or so T cell genomes, went into each replicate PCR. Purified libraries were quantified with a Qubit 3.0 fluorometer, sized on a Bioanalyzer 2100, and re-quantified with the KAPA Library Quantification kit. Every immunoSEQ 96-well plate was sequenced on a separate single-read 150-cycle Illumina NextSeq 550 flow cell. The authors' pipeline ran thus. The immunoSEQ output contained only junctional sequences without quality scores, so filtering could not match that applied to full-length reads. To assign V/J genes and CDR3, sequences were annotated using PyIR, a Python wrapper for IgBLAST v1.9, with IMGT germline references. Reads were filtered out if the reads had weak V/J assignments (E-value above 1e-6), no CDR3, stop codons, out-of-frame junctions, or ambiguous translated residues. V3J clonotypes were defined as sequences sharing an identical inferred V gene, J gene, and CDR3 amino acid sequence. Percentage overlap between repertoires was computed as shared unique clonotypes divided by the size of the smaller repertoire. Repertoire richness was assessed with RTK rarefaction, the Chao1 estimator, and Recon v2.1 estimates of unobserved clonotypes. Generation probabilities for all TCRbeta clonotypes obtained by the gDNA method from a handful of donors were computed using OLGA. TCRdb stores this immuneACCESS table with in-frame sequences only. Part of the clones is absent; in the studies checked, under half of the shortfall reflects unresolved V genes, and no reason is known for the rest. The V and J calls and the clone size are those of that table, but D and trimming were determined from the DNA. A total of about 2 million clones appear in this sample, approximately 95% of them only once. The ten largest clonotypes hold 0.1% to 0.15% of the sample.

This entry is derived from a study of shared clonotypes between healthy human individuals (dated by TCRdb to 2018 to 2021). Study-wide context: The cohort comprised a couple of women and three men aged 18 to 49 years. For each donor, CD4 naive and CD4 memory were each given three plates, CD8 naive was given two plates, and CD8 memory was given one plate. The study deeply sequenced blood TCR repertoires of about five healthy adults to estimate repertoire size and the extent of clonotype sharing between individuals. To increase sequencing depth and limit assay-specific biases, TCR repertoire library preparation and sequencing were carried out by different laboratories using diverse techniques. Each donor's leukapheresis produced roughly between roughly 0.85 and 9 billion PBMCs. The paper's findings and limits, for the study overall: Sharing across four donors was observed for about 5% of naive CD4, over 3% of naive CD8, 2% to 2.5% of memory CD4, and around 0.44% of memory CD8 clonotypes. Even with the large sequencing depth, rarefaction of the sorted-subset datasets indicated that sequencing was incomplete. Naive subsets generally had larger estimated clonotype richness than memory subsets. Clonotypes shared by all four sorted-subset donors showed higher generation probabilities than non-shared clonotypes. Pairwise subsampling indicated that sequencing depth was expected to affect the degree of clonotype sharing among donors. The small number of donors limited the genetic and exposure-history diversity represented. Sampling was limited to blood, and TCR repertoires in tissue likely differ from TCR repertoires in blood.

Looking up the germline V gene yields CDR1 SGHRS and CDR2 YFSETQ. Trimming at the junction amounts to 4 bases on V and 4 bases on J, and the germline ends lie 18 bases apart. Taken from cysteine to phenylalanine, the CDR3 has 16 residues. Just CDR3 DNA is preserved here, 48 bases in frame from base 1. The donors were healthy, HIV-negative adults with no recently reported acute infections or vaccinations. Every donor was a Caucasian adult residing in Nashville, Tennessee, USA. CD4+ T cells were enriched through magnetic negative selection, after which naive cells were positively selected on CD45RA and the remaining negative fraction served as the memory subset. Blood was collected by leukapheresis, and PBMCs were isolated by Ficoll-Histopaque density gradient centrifugation and then cryopreserved in liquid nitrogen vapor phase. Analytical flow cytometry was used to check the purity and quantity of each magnetically sorted T cell population. From each sorted fraction, genomic DNA was isolated and quantified by UV absorbance on a Nanodrop 2000c.

Input material: naive CD4+ T cells sorted from blood. This specimen's cell subset or site label, interpreted: CD45RA+ positively selected. Rearrangement joined TRBV5-1 to TRBJ2-1; the D gene is possibly TRBD2, with 6 bases matching. This receptor was identified in a man aged 18 to 29 in good health. CDR3 protein: CASSLSTRGLYNEQFF. The DNA sequence follows: TGCGCCAGCAGCCTATCTACACGTGGACTATACAATGAGCAGTTCTTC. Supplemented by the reference TRBV5-1 and TRBJ2-1 proteins around the CDR3, the complete variable domain is KAGVTQTPRYLIKTRGQQVTLSCSPISGHRSVSWYQQTPGQGLQFLFEYFSETQRNKGNFPGRFSGRQFSNSRSEMNVSTLELGDSALYLCASSLSTRGLYNEQFFGPGTRLTVL.